The next 12 T cell receptor beta chains were all read from a single sample in a study of regulatory T cells in long-lasting Graves disease. The time point denotes: persistent/refractory GD, antithyroid drugs over 5 years with positive TRAb. PBMC-extracted RNA yielded the TCR library. Relying on iRepertoire HTBI primers and Arm-PCR of CDR3 regions, the team built TCR beta libraries. TCRdb reprocessed the multiplex PCR reads with MiXCR, giving one entry per CDR3 protein. The profile shows 300,000 to 500,000 distinct CDR3 sequences, 20% of them singletons. The sample here was peripheral blood mononuclear cells (PBMCs), taken when the disease was refractory, from a patient treated with antithyroid drugs. The receptors here all came from a female donor with Graves disease.

As to this clonotype: The junction differs from germline at one of its ends, possibly a read error. The V gene is TRBV19, the J gene TRBJ2-6; 9 bases match TRBD1. Looked up from germline, CDR1 is LNHDA and CDR2 is SQIVND (reference sequence). This CDR3 spans 17 amino acids. The CDR3 protein is CAGSRTGVVPGANVLTF. CDR3 nucleotide sequence: TGTGCCGGTAGCCGGACAGGGGTTGTTCCTGGGGCCAACGTCCTGACTTTC.

The rearrangement links TRBV27 to TRBJ1-2, with 8 bases aligning to TRBD1. The CDR3 covers 19 residues. Losses at the gene ends were 7 bases for V and 2 bases for J; bases not matched to a gene: 21. Germline V gene lookup returns CDR1 MNHEY and CDR2 SMNVEV (reference sequence). Here the CDR3 reads CASTSLGPGTGGWNYGYTF. For the CDR3, the DNA is TGTGCCAGCACCAGTTTGGGTCCGGGAACAGGGGGTTGGAACTATGGCTACACCTTC.

About this clonotype: Just one base apart from a much larger clone, this may be a read error. This likely comes from a read error, as the CDR3 has no conserved phenylalanine or tryptophan at its end. The gene calls are TRBV12-3 or TRBV12-4 and TRBJ1-4; no definite D call. This CDR3 is 12 amino acids long. V was trimmed by 2 bases and J by 8 bases, leaving 6 bases between them. Written as DNA, the CDR3 is TGTGCCAGCAGTTTAATAGGCGAAAAACTGTTTGTT. It yields the protein CASSLIGEKLFV.

The CDR3 here is CSARPSRRGNQPQHF. The CDR3 DNA sequence: TGCAGTGCTAGACCCTCGCGGAGGGGAAATCAGCCCCAGCATTTT. This chain uses TRBV20-1 with TRBJ1-5, with D perhaps matching TRBD1 (5 bases). Per germline, CDR1 DFQATT and CDR2 SNEGSKA (reference sequence). V was cut by 2 bases and J by 4 bases, with 15 bases left in between. This CDR3 region has 15 residues.

This clonotype has a count of ten or more. The chain combines TRBV7-9 with TRBJ1-1, with 9 nucleotides matching TRBD1. CDR3 size: 15 residues. V dropped 3 bases and J dropped 6; count of bases not matched to a gene: 8. Germline V CDR1 and CDR2: SEHNR, FQNEAQ (reference sequence). CDR3: CASSLIDRGIAEAFF. In nucleotides, the CDR3 is TGTGCCAGCAGCTTGATCGACAGGGGGATCGCTGAAGCTTTCTTT.

The V call is TRBV4-2, the J call TRBJ1-3, with D tentatively TRBD1 (5 bases). With 5 bases removed from V and 0 bases from J, the gap between germline ends came to 17 bases. There are 17 residues in the CDR3. Per germline, CDR1 LGHNA and CDR2 YNFKEQ. The CDR3 loop is CASSSPQTAFSGNTIYF. CDR3 nucleotide sequence: TGTGCCAGCAGCTCCCCCCAGACAGCCTTCTCTGGAAACACCATATATTTT.

This rearrangement joins TRBV11-2 to TRBJ2-1; D is undetermined. The CDR3 extends over 13 amino acids. With 6 bases removed from V and 5 bases from J, the gap between germline ends came to 11 bases. The germline V gene has CDR1 SGHAT and CDR2 FQNNGV. The DNA of the CDR3 is TGTGCCAGCAGGACACTCCGGGACAATGAGCAGTTCTTC. Amino acid sequence: CASRTLRDNEQFF.

This clonotype was observed many times. CDR3 sequence reads: CASSIRQGKEAEAFF. Written as DNA, the CDR3 is TGTGCCAGCAGCATTCGACAGGGGAAAGAGGCTGAAGCTTTCTTT. The rearrangement links TRBV7-2 to TRBJ1-1, with 8 positions matching TRBD1. Germline CDR1 and CDR2: SGHTA and FQGNSA. The V gene end was trimmed by 5 bases and the J gene end by 6 bases; junction bases not matched to a gene: 11. The CDR3 is made up of 15 amino acids.

This chain uses TRBV19 with TRBJ1-2; 7 nucleotides match TRBD1. This CDR3 contains 15 residues. The germline CDR1 and CDR2 sequences are LNHDA and SQIVND (reference sequence). The V segment lost 4 bases and the J segment 4 bases; nucleotides outside the gene matches: 9. CDR3 coding DNA: TGTGCCAGTAGTAGGGACCGACAGGGCGGCTATGGCTACACCTTC. Protein sequence: CASSRDRQGGYGYTF.

This clonotype was detected many times. The chain carries TRBV6-5 and TRBJ2-2; no clear D gene. Germline V CDR1 and CDR2: MNHEY, SVGAGI. The CDR3 runs to 13 residues. V was cut by 0 bases and J by 9 bases, with 8 bases left in between. The CDR3: CASSYSRSRELFF. DNA of the CDR3: TGTGCCAGCAGTTACTCGAGGTCCAGGGAGCTGTTTTTT.

The chain couples TRBV4-3 to TRBJ2-2; 8 positions agree with TRBD2. The ends lost 4 bases at V and 7 bases at J; junction bases unmatched: 8. The CDR3 has 15 amino acids. From germline, CDR1 is LGHNA and CDR2 YSLEER. CDR3 residues: CASSLGSGKVGELFF. CDR3 nucleotides: TGCGCCAGCAGCCTGGGTAGCGGGAAGGTCGGGGAGCTGTTTTTT.

The chain is built from TRBV19 and TRBJ2-7, with 8 positions matching TRBD2. The CDR3 has 16 residues. Germline lookup yields CDR1 LNHDA and CDR2 SQIVND (reference sequence). The junction had 11 bases not matched to a gene; V was cut back by 6 bases and J by 1 base. Here the CDR3 DNA reads TGTGCCAGTAGCAAATCACTAGCGGACTTATCCTACGAGCAGTACTTC. This codes for CASSKSLADLSYEQYF.